This entry concerns a single T cell receptor (beta chain). Per germline, CDR1 MNHNS and CDR2 SASEGT. Trimming cost V 2 bases and J 8 bases; bases outside gene matches: 7. This CDR3 spans 15 amino acids. This sample is part of a study of shared clonotypes between healthy human individuals. Researchers ran the assay at a deep level. The repertoire was sequenced with immunoSEQ multiplex PCR; TCRdb's copy has only in-frame clones and lacks some. The data hold some 2,400,000 clones, with almost 96% observed a single time. Sequences were obtained from naive CD4+ T cells sorted from blood. Subset: CD45RA+ positively selected. The J gene is TRBJ1-2, the V gene TRBV6-1; 11 nucleotides agree with TRBD1. This clonotype was obtained from a man aged 18 to 29 in good health. CDR3 in amino acids: CASSEYGQGANGYTF. CDR3 nucleotide sequence: TGTGCCAGCAGTGAATACGGACAGGGGGCGAACGGCTACACCTTC.